This T cell receptor beta chain emerged from a study of CD8+ T cells in alopecia areata. Sequencing relied on a cDNA template that was reverse transcribed from extracted RNA. The assay was immunoSEQ multiplex PCR, and TCRdb's table has in-frame clones only and misses some. The sample has hundreds of thousands of clones, 50% to 65% seen once. In alopecia areata patients, both lesional scalp punch biopsies and peripheral blood were collected. With 2 bases removed from V and 2 bases from J, the gap between germline ends came to 6 bases. This CDR3 is 13 amino acids long. Germline CDR1 and CDR2: SGHTA and FQGTGA.

The specimen was CD4+ T cells sorted from blood, collected at week 0. The origin of this receptor is a human donor with alopecia areata. J is TRBJ1-2 and V is TRBV7-3; D call uncertain. The CDR3 loop is CASSLGRNYGYTF. CDR3 sequence (DNA): TGTGCCAGCAGCTTAGGCAGGAACTATGGCTACACCTTC. Full variable domain (remainder filled in from reference TRBV7-3 and TRBJ1-2): GAGVSQTPSNKVTEKGKYVELRCDPISGHTALYWYRQSLGQGPEFLIYFQGTGAADDSGLPNDRFFAVRPEGSVSTLKIQRTERGDSAVYLCASSLGRNYGYTFGSGTRLTVV.